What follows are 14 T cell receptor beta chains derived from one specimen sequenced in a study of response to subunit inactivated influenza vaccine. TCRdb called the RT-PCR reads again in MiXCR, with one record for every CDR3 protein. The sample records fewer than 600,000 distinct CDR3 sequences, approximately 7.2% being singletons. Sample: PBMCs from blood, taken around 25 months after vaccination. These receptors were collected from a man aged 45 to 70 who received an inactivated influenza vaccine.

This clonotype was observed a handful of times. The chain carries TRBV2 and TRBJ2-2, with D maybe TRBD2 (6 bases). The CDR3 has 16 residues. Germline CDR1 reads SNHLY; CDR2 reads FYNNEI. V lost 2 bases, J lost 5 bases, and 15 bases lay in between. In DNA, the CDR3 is TGTGCCAGCAGTGAATTCGCGGGATTCAGAACCGGGGAGCTGTTTTTT. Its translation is CASSEFAGFRTGELFF. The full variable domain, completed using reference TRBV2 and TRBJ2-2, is EPEVTQTPSHQVTQMGQEVILRCVPISNHLYFYWYRQILGQKVEFLVSFYNNEISEKSEIFDDQFSVERPDGSNFTLKIRSTKLEDSAMYFCASSEFAGFRTGELFFGEGSRLTVL.

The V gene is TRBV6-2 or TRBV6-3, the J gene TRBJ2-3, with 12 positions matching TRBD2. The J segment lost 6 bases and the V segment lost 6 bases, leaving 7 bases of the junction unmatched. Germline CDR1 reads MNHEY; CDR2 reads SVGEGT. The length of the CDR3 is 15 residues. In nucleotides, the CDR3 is TGTGCCAGCAGACTTTCGGGACTAGCGGGCGATACGCAGTATTTT. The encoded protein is CASRLSGLAGDTQYF.

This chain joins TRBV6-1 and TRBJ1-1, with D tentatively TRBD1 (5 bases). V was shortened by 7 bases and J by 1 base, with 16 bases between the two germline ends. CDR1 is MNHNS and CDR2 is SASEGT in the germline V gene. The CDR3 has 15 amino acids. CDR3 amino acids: CASIRWLTANTEAFF. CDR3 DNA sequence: TGTGCCAGCATCCGATGGCTGACAGCGAACACTGAAGCTTTCTTT.

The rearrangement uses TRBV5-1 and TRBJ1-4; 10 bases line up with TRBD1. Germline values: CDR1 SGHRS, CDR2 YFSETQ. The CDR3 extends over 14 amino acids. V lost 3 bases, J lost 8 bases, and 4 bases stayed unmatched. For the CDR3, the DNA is TGCGCCAGCAGCTCGGGACAGGGGAGCGAAAAACTGTTTTTT. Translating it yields CASSSGQGSEKLFF.

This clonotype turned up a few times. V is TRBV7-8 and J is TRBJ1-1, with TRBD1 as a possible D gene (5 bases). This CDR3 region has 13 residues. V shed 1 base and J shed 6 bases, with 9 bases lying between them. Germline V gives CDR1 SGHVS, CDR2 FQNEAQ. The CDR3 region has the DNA TGTGCCAGCAGCTTAGTGGGGGAGGCTGAAGCTTTCTTT. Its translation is CASSLVGEAEAFF. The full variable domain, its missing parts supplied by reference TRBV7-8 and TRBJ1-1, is GAGVSQSPRYKVAKRGQDVALRCDPISGHVSLFWYQQALGQGPEFLTYFQNEAQLDKSGLPSDRFFAERPEGSVSTLKIQRTQQEDSAVYLCASSLVGEAEAFFGQGTRLTVV.

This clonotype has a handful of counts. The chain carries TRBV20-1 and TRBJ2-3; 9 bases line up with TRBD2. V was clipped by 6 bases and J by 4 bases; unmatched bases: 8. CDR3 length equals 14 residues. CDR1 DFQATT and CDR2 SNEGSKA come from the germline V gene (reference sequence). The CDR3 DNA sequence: TGCAGTGCCCTCGTTAGCGGGGGCTCAGATACGCAGTATTTT. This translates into CSALVSGGSDTQYF.

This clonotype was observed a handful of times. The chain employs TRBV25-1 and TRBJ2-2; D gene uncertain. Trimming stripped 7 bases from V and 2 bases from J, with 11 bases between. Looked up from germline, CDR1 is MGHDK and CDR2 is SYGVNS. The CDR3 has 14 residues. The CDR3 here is CASTPRPNTGELFF. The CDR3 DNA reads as TGTGCCAGCACCCCCCGGCCCAACACCGGGGAGCTGTTTTTT.

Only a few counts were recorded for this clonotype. The CDR3 protein is CSARDTPSGVPSHEQYF. For the CDR3, the DNA is TGCAGTGCGCGGGACACCCCTAGCGGGGTTCCGTCCCACGAGCAGTACTTC. The rearrangement links TRBV20-1 to TRBJ2-7; the match to TRBD2 covers 9 bases. Germline V lookup: CDR1 DFQATT, CDR2 SNEGSKA (reference sequence). This CDR3 is built from 17 residues. The junction had 20 bases not matched to a gene; V was cut back by 6 bases and J by 5 bases.

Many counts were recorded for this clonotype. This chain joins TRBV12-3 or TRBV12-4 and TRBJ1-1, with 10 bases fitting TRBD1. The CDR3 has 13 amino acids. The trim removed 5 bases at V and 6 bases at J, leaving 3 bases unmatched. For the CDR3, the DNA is TGTGCCAGCAGTGCCGGGACAGGGGCTGAAGCTTTCTTT. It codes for CASSAGTGAEAFF.

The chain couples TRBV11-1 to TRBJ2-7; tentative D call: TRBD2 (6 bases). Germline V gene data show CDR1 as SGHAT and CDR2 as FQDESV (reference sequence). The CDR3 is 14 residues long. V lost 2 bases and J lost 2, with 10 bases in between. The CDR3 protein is CASSLISGPYEQYF. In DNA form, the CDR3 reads TGTGCCAGCAGCTTAATTAGCGGCCCCTACGAGCAGTACTTC.

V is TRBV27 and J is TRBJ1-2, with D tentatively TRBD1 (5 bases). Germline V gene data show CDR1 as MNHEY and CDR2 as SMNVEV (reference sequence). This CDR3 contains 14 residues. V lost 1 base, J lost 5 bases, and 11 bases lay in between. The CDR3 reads CASSLLGRGYGYTF. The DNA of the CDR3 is TGTGCCAGCAGTTTATTGGGGCGCGGATATGGCTACACCTTC.

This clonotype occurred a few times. CDR3 bases: TGTGCCAGCAGCCCCCGTAAAGGGGACGCAGGGTTTAACTACGAGCAGTACTTC. Its translation is CASSPRKGDAGFNYEQYF. The chain carries TRBV9 and TRBJ2-7; either TRBD1 or TRBD2 may supply D (5 bases each). Trimming cost V 4 bases and J 3 bases, with 26 bases left between them. The CDR3 extends over 18 amino acids. Germline V gene data show CDR1 as SGDLS and CDR2 as YYNGEE.

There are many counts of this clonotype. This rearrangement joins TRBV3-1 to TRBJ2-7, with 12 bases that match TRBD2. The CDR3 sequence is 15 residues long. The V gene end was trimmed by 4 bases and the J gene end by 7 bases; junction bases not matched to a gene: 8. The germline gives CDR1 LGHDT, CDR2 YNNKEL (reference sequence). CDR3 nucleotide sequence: TGTGCCAGCAGCCCTCAGACTAGCGGGAGTAGGGAGCAGTACTTC. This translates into CASSPQTSGSREQYF.

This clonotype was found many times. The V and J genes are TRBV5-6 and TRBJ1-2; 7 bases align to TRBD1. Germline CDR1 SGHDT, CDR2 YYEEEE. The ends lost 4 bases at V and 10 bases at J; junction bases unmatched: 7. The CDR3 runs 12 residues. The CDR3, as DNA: TGTGCCAGCAGCATTTGGGACAGCTACTACACCTTC. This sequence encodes CASSIWDSYYTF.